The 11 T cell receptor beta chains below were found in one sample sequenced in a study of CD4 T cells in relation to SARS-CoV-2 and coronaviruses. No antigen has been assigned to these receptors. The protocol was immunoSEQ multiplex PCR, while the TCRdb copy is restricted to in-frame clones and leaves out a portion. The profile shows 35,000 or so clones, over 60% of them singletons. The sample taken for sequencing was memory CD4+ T cells from PBMCs, cultured in vitro. Receptors originate from an adult with COVID-19.

In its sample, this clone was seen a few times. This sequence joins TRBV5-8 and TRBJ1-5; TRBD1 might be the D (6 bases). The V and J ends lost 3 bases and 7 bases respectively, with 17 bases between them. There are 15 residues in the CDR3. Germline-derived CDR1 and CDR2 are SGHTS and YDEGEE. The CDR3 sequence is CASSSGQTFGQPQHF. DNA for the CDR3: TGTGCCAGCAGCTCCGGACAGACATTCGGACAGCCCCAGCATTTT.

The rearrangement uses TRBV7-6 and TRBJ1-1; D might be TRBD1 (5 bases). Trimming took 6 bases from V and 3 from J, leaving 14 bases between them. This CDR3 has 14 residues. Germline V gene data show CDR1 as SGHVS and CDR2 as FNYEAQ. The CDR3 DNA reads as TGTGCCAGCAGATCTAGGGGATTTGACACTGAAGCTTTCTTT. Protein product: CASRSRGFDTEAFF.

This rearrangement joins TRBV19 to TRBJ1-1, with D uncertain. Germline V gene sequence: CDR1 LNHDA, CDR2 SQIVND (reference sequence). V was pared by 5 bases and J by 0 bases, with 7 bases between. The CDR3 spans 13 residues. The CDR3, as DNA: TGTGCCAGTAGTTTGGCGTTGAACACTGAAGCTTTCTTT. This sequence encodes CASSLALNTEAFF. Combining the CDR3 with reference TRBV19 and TRBJ1-1 gives the whole variable domain DGGITQSPKYLFRKEGQNVTLSCEQNLNHDAMYWYRQDPGQGLRLIYYSQIVNDFQKGDIAEGYSVSREKKESFPLTVTSAQKNPTAFYLCASSLALNTEAFFGQGTRLTVV.

The rearrangement links TRBV11-2 to TRBJ2-1, with D possibly matching TRBD1 (5 bases). There are 13 residues in the CDR3. Trimming shortened V by 1 base and J by 6 bases, and 7 bases separated the two germline ends. From germline, CDR1 is SGHAT and CDR2 FQNNGV. For the CDR3, the DNA is TGTGCCAGCAGCTTAGCGCAGGGCAATGAGCAGTTCTTC. Its translation: CASSLAQGNEQFF.

The rearrangement joins TRBV2 to TRBJ1-6; D is perhaps TRBD1 (6 bases). The CDR3 runs 14 residues. CDR1 is SNHLY and CDR2 is FYNNEI in the germline V gene. Between the trimmed V and J ends, which lost 7 bases and 10 bases, there was a span of 17 bases. The CDR3 region has the DNA TGTGCCAGCATTCTACAGGGAGATCAATCACCCCTCCACTTT. Amino acids: CASILQGDQSPLHF.

V and J are TRBV10-3 and TRBJ2-2, with 8 bases matching TRBD1. The junction had 9 bases not matched to a gene; V was cut back by 6 bases and J by 3 bases. Germline loops: CDR1 ENHRY, CDR2 SYGVKD. CDR3 length equals 16 residues. The chain's CDR3 is CAIRSVEQGDTGELFF. Written as DNA, the CDR3 is TGTGCCATCAGGTCTGTTGAACAGGGGGACACCGGGGAGCTGTTTTTT.

The chain employs TRBV2 and TRBJ2-1; 11 bases align to TRBD2. Germline V gene lookup returns CDR1 SNHLY and CDR2 FYNNEI. The CDR3 spans 15 residues. J lost 6 bases, V lost 5 bases, and 6 bases had no gene match. The CDR3 region is CASSIGLAGGNEQFF. As DNA, the CDR3 is TGTGCCAGCAGTATAGGACTAGCGGGTGGCAATGAGCAGTTCTTC.

This clone has just a few counts. The V gene is TRBV27, the J gene TRBJ1-5, with 9 bases matching TRBD1. Germline lookup yields CDR1 MNHEY and CDR2 SMNVEV (reference sequence). Trimming cost V 5 bases and J 7 bases; bases outside gene matches: 12. The CDR3 extends over 16 amino acids. The CDR3 region is CASSPRDRVRGQPQHF. The DNA of the CDR3 is TGTGCCAGCAGTCCGCGGGACAGGGTGCGTGGGCAGCCCCAGCATTTT.

The CDR3 DNA is TGCAGCGCAACCGGGACTAGCACAGATACGCAGTATTTT. This encodes CSATGTSTDTQYF. This chain joins TRBV29-1 and TRBJ2-3; maybe TRBD2 (6 bases). V lost 7 bases and J lost 0, with 11 bases in between. Germline CDR1 and CDR2: SQVTM and ANQGSEA. This CDR3 contains 13 residues.

The gene calls are TRBV27 and TRBJ2-4; 7 bases fit TRBD1. The V gene's germline CDR1 is MNHEY and CDR2 SMNVEV (reference sequence). This CDR3 region has 13 residues. Trimming removed 2 bases from V and 7 bases from J; junction bases left unmatched: 2. The CDR3 DNA reads as TGTGCCAGCAGTTTACGGGACAGCAACATTCAGTACTTC. As protein: CASSLRDSNIQYF.

J is TRBJ2-7 and V is TRBV6-2 or TRBV6-3; D tentatively fits TRBD1 or TRBD2 (5 bases each). The ends were cut back, 5 bases at V and 4 bases at J, with 12 bases in the middle. CDR3 length: 13 amino acids. Germline values: CDR1 MNHEY, CDR2 SVGEGT. DNA for the CDR3: TGTGCCAGCAGTCCCCGGGACGTATACGAGCAGTACTTC. It yields the protein CASSPRDVYEQYF.